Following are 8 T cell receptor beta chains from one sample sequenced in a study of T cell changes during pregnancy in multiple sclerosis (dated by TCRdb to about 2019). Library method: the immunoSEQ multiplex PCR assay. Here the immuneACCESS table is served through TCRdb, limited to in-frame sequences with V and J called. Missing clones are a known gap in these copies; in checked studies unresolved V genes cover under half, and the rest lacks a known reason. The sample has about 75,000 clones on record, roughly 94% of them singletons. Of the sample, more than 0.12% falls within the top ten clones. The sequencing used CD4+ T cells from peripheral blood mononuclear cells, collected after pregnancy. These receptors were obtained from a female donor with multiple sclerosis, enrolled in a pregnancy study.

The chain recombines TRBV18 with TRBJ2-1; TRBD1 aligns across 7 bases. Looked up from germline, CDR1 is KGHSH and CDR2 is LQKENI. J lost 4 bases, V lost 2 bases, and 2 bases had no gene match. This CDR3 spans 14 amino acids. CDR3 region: CASSPETGYNEQFF. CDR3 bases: TGTGCCAGCTCACCAGAGACAGGGTACAATGAGCAGTTCTTC.

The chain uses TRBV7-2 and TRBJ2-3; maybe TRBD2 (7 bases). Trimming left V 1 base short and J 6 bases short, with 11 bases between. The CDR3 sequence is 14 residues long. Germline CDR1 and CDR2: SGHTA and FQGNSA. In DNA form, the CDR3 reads TGTGCCAGCAGCTTAGAGGGAGGGGGTGATACGCAGTATTTT. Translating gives CASSLEGGGDTQYF.

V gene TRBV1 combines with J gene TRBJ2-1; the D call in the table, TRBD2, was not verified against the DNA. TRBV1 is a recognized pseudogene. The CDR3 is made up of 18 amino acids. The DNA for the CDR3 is TGCACCAGCAGCCAAGATCCACTTGTAGCGGGGCCCTACAATGAGCAGTTCTTC. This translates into CTSSQDPLVAGPYNEQFF.

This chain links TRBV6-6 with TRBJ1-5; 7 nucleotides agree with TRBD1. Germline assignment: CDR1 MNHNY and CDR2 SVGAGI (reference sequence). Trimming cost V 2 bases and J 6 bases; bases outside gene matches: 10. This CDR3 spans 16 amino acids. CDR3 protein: CASSYRGPTTSQPQHF. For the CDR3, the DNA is TGTGCCAGCAGTTACAGGGGGCCCACGACATCTCAGCCCCAGCATTTT.

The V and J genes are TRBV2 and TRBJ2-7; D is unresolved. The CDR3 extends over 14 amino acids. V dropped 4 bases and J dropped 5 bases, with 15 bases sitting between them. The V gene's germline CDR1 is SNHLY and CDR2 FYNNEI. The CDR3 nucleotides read TGTGCCAGCAGTGGAGGCACTCTGGCCCACGAGCAGTACTTC. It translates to CASSGGTLAHEQYF.

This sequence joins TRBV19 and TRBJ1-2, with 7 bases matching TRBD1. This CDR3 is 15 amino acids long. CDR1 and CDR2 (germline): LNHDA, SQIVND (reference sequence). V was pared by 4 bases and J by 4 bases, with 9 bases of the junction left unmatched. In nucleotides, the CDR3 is TGTGCCAGTAGTAAATATTCGACAGGGCCCTATGGCTACACCTTC. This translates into CASSKYSTGPYGYTF.

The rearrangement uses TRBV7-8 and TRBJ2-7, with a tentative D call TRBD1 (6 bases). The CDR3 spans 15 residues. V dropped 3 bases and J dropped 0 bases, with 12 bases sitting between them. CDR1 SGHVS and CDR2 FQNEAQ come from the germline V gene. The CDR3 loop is CASSFTGQSSYEQYF. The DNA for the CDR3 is TGTGCCAGCAGCTTCACAGGGCAGAGCTCCTACGAGCAGTACTTC.

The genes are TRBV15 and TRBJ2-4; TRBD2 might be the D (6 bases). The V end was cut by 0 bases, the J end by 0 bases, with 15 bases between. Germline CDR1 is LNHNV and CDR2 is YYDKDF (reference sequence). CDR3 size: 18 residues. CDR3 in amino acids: CATSRETSLRLAKNIQYF. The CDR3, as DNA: TGTGCCACCAGCAGAGAGACTAGTCTCCGTCTAGCCAAAAACATTCAGTACTTC. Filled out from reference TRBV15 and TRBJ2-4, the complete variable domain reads DAMVIQNPRYQVTQFGKPVTLSCSQTLNHNVMYWYQQKSSQAPKLLFHYYDKDFNNEADTPDNFQSRRPNTSFCFLDIRSPGLGDTAMYLCATSRETSLRLAKNIQYFGAGTRLSVL.